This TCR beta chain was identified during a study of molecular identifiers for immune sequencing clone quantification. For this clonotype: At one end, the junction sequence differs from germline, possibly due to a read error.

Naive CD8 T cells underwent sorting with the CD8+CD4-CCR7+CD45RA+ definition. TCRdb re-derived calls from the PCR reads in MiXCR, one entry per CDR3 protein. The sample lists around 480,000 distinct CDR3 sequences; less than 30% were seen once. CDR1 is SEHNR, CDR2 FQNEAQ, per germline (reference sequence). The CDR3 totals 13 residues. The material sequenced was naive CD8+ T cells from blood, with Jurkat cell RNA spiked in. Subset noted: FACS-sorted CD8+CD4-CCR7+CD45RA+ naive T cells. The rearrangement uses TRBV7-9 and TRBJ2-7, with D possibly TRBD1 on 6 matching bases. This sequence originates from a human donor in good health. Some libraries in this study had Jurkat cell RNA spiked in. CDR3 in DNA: TGTGCCAGCAGCTTCCCTGGGGGCTACGAGCAGCACTTC. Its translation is CASSFPGGYEQHF.